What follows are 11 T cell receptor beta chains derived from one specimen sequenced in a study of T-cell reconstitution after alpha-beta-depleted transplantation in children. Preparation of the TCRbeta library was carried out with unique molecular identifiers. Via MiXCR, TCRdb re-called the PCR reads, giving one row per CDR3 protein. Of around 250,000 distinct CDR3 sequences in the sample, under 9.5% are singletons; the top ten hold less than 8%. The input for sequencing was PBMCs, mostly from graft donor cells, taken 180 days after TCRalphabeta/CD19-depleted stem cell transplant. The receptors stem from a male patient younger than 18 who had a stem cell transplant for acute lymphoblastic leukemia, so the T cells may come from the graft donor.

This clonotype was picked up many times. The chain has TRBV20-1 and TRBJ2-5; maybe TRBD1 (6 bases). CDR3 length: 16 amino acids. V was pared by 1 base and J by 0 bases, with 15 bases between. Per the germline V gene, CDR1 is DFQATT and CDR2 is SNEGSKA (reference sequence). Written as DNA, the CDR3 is TGCAGTGCTAGAGGGGGAAGGGGGACGTACCAAGAGACCCAGTACTTC. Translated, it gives CSARGGRGTYQETQYF.

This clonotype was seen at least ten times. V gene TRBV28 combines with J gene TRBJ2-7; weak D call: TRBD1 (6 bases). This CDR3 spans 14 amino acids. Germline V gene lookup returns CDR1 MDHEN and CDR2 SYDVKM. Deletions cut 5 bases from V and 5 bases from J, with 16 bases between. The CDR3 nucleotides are TGTGCCAGCAGTCCAAGACAGGCTATTAACGAGCAGTACTTC. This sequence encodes CASSPRQAINEQYF.

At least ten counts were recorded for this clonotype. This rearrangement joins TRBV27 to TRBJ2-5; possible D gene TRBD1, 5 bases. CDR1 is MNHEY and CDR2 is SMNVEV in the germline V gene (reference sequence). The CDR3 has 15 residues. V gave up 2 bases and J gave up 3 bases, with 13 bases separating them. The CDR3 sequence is CASSLMLGAKETQYF. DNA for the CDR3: TGTGCCAGCAGTTTAATGCTAGGGGCCAAAGAGACCCAGTACTTC.

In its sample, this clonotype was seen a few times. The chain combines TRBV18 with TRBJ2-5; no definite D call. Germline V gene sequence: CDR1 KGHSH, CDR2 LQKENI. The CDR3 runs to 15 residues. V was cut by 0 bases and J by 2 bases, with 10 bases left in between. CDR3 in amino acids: CASSPPGNLQETQYF. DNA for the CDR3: TGTGCCAGCTCACCACCTGGGAACTTACAAGAGACCCAGTACTTC.

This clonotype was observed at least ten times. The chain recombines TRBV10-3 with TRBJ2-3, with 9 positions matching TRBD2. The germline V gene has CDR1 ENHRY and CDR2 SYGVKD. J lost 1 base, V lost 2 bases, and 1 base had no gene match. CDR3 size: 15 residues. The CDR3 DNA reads TGTGCCATCAGTGAGCCTAGCGGGGGCACAGATACGCAGTATTTT. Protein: CAISEPSGGTDTQYF.

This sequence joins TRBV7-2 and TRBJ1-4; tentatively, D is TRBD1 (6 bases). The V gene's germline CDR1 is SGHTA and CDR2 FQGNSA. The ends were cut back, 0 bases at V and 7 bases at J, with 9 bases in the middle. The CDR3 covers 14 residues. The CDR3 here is CASSLAGQLEKLFF. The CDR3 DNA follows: TGTGCCAGCAGCTTAGCCGGACAGCTTGAAAAACTGTTTTTT.

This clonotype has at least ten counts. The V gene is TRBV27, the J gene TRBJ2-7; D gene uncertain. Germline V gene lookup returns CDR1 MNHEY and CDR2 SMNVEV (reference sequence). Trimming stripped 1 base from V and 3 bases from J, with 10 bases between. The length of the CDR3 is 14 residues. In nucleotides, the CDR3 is TGTGCCAGCAGTTTATTGGGTGGCCTCTACGAGCAGTACTTC. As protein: CASSLLGGLYEQYF.

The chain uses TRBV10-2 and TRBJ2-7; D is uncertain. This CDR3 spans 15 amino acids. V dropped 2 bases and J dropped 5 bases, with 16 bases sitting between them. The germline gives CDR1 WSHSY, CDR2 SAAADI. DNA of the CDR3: TGCGCCAGCAGTGAGCCCTTAGTTCGTGCGGACGAGCAGTACTTC. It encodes CASSEPLVRADEQYF.

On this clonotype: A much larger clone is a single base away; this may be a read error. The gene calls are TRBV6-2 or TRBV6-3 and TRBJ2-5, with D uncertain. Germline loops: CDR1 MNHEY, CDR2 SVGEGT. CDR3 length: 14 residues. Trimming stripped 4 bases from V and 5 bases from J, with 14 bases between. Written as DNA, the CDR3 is TGTGCCAGCAGTTTTAGGACCCAGGTGGAGACCCAGTACTTC. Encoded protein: CASSFRTQVETQYF.

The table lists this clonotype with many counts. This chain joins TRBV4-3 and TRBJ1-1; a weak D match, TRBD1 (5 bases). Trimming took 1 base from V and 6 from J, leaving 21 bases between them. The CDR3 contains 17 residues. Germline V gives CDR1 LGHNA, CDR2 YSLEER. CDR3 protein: CASSQGRRGQSAAEAFF. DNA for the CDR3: TGCGCCAGCAGCCAAGGAAGGAGGGGTCAGTCGGCCGCTGAAGCTTTCTTT.

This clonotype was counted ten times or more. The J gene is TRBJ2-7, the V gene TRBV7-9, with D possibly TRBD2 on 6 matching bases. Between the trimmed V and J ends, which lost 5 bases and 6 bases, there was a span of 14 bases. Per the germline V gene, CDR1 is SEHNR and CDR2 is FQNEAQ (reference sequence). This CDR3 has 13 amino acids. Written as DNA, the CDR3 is TGTGCCAGCAGCGCGGGATGGCGGCCCGAGCAGTACTTC. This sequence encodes CASSAGWRPEQYF.